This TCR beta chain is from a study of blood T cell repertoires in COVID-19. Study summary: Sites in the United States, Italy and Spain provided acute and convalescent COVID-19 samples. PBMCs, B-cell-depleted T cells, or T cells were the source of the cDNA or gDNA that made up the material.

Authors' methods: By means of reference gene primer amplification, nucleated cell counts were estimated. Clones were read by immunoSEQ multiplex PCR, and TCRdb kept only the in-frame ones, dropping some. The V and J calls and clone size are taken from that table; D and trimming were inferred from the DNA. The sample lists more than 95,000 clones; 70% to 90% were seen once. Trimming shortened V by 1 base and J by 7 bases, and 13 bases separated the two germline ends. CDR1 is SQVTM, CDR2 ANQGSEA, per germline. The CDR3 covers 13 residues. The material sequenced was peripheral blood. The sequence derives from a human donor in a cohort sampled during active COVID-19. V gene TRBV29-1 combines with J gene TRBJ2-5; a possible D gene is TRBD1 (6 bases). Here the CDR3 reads CSVEGTVGPTQYF. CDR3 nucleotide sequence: TGCAGCGTTGAAGGGACAGTCGGTCCGACCCAGTACTTC.